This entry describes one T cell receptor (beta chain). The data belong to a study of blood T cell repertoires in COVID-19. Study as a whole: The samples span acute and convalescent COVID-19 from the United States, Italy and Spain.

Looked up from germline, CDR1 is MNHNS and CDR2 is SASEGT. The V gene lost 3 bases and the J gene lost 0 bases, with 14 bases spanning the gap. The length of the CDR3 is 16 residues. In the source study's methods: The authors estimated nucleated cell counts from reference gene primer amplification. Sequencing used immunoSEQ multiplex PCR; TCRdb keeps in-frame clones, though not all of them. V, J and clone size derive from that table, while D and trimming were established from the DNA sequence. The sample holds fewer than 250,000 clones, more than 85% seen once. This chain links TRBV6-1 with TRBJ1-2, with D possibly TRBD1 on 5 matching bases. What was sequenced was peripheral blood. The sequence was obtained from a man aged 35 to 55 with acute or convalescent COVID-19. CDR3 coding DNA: TGTGCCAGCAGTGAGGTTTGGGGCACCTCTAACTATGGCTACACCTTC. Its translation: CASSEVWGTSNYGYTF.